The present T cell receptor beta chain was sequenced within a study of blood T cell repertoires in COVID-19. Method: immunoSEQ multiplex PCR; TCRdb's copy keeps in-frame clones and lacks some. This table holds 90,000 to 120,000 clones, about 90% found once. Trimming took off 3 bases at V and 3 bases at J, with 14 bases between the two ends. The germline CDR1 and CDR2 sequences are SGHAT and FQNNGV. This CDR3 has 16 residues. The sequencing sample was made of peripheral blood. J is TRBJ1-4 and V is TRBV11-2; a weak D match, TRBD1 (5 bases). The TCR originated in a man aged 35 to 55 with active or convalescent COVID-19. The CDR3, as DNA: TGTGCCAGCAGCTTTAACTCGCAGGGCCCTAATGAAAAACTGTTTTTT. The encoded protein is CASSFNSQGPNEKLFF.